This is a list of T cell receptor beta chains from one sample in a study of vaccination effects on CD4 cells after COVID-19. The method was immunoSEQ multiplex PCR; TCRdb's version includes in-frame clones alone and lacks a portion of them. The sample consists of about 40,000 clones, under 70% of them appearing once. Antigen specificity for these receptors is unknown. Sequenced material: CD4+ T cells from PBMCs cultured without peptide, taken after COVID-19 vaccination. All receptors come from a human donor who received a COVID-19 vaccine. CDR3s include the opening cysteine and the closing phenylalanine or tryptophan. A D gene is named only where the DNA matches it firmly. Rows may omit the clone size; those that give it use once, few, many or a size class.

j_call cdr3_length clone_size v_call d_call cdr3_nt cdr3_aa
TRBJ2-2 15 - TRBV7-9 - TGTGCCAGCAGCAGCAGGGAGAAGATAACCGGGGAGCTGTTTTTT CASSSREKITGELFF
TRBJ2-1 14 few TRBV10-1 - TGCGCCAGCAGTGTTTGGGGGGCTACGGATGAGCAGTTCTTC CASSVWGATDEQFF
TRBJ2-1 12 - TRBV12-3/TRBV12-4 - TGTGCCAGCAGTTTATGGTACAATGAGCAGTTCTTC CASSLWYNEQFF
TRBJ2-2 15 - TRBV19 TRBD2 TGTGCCAGTAGTATGGCGGGAGGTGGTGCCGGGGAGCTGTTTTTT CASSMAGGGAGELFF
TRBJ1-2 17 - TRBV5-4 TRBD1 TGTGCCAGCAGCTTGGATGAAACAGGGGCTAGGTGGGATGGCTACACCTTC CASSLDETGARWDGYTF
TRBJ2-5 15 - TRBV19 - TGTGCCAGTAGTATCATAGTTGGTTTTCTAGAGACCCAGTACTTC CASSIIVGFLETQYF
TRBJ2-3 16 - TRBV19 - TGTGCCAGTACCCTCTCCGGTCCCTTGGGCACAGATACGCAGTATTTT CASTLSGPLGTDTQYF
TRBJ2-2 17 few TRBV4-1 TRBD1 TGCGCCAGCAGCCCCAATCGGCGACAGGGGGTCACCGGGGAGCTGTTTTTT CASSPNRRQGVTGELFF
TRBJ1-6 17 - TRBV5-1 - TGCGCCAGCAGCTTGAGCAGCTTAAGCTCCTATAATTCACCCCTCCACTTT CASSLSSLSSYNSPLHF
TRBJ2-3 14 - TRBV7-2 - TGTGCCAGCAGCTATACCAGGGGCACAGATACGCAGTATTTT CASSYTRGTDTQYF
TRBJ1-1 13 - TRBV6-5 - TGTGCCAGCAGTTTTGTCAGGGCGGAGGAAGCTTTCTTT CASSFVRAEEAFF
TRBJ1-5 17 - TRBV5-6 - TGTGCCAGCAGCGCTACAAGGGCCGGGGGTAGCAATCAGCCCCAGCATTTT CASSATRAGGSNQPQHF
TRBJ2-3 15 - TRBV6-5 TRBD2 TGTGCCAGCAGTTACTCTAGCGGGGGAACAGATACGCAGTATTTT CASSYSSGGTDTQYF
TRBJ1-5 13 - TRBV7-9 TRBD1 TGTGCCAGCAGCCTGACAGGGAATCAGCCCCAGCATTTT CASSLTGNQPQHF
TRBJ1-1 15 - TRBV11-2 - TGTGCCAGCAGCTTAGCAGGGACCCAGAACACTGAAGCTTTCTTT CASSLAGTQNTEAFF
TRBJ1-5 15 - TRBV19 - TGTGCCAGTAGGACCGGCGCCAGTAGCAATCAGCCCCAGCATTTT CASRTGASSNQPQHF
TRBJ1-4 13 - TRBV12-1 - TGTGCCAGGGACGCAGGGCGGAGTGAAAAACTGTTTTTT CARDAGRSEKLFF
TRBJ2-3 14 - TRBV10-1 TRBD2 TGCGCCAGCGGTAGCGGGCTCTACACAGATACGCAGTATTTT CASGSGLYTDTQYF
TRBJ1-2 12 - TRBV29-1 - TGCAGCGTTGAAGCGGGAGGAGGTGGCTACACCTTC CSVEAGGGGYTF
TRBJ2-7 15 - TRBV5-1 TRBD2 TGCGCCAGCAGCTTTGCTAGCGGGAGTATCGGCGAGCAGTACTTC CASSFASGSIGEQYF
TRBJ1-1 13 - TRBV10-2 - TGCGCCAGCAGAATAGGGGGGGGTACTGAAGCTTTCTTT CASRIGGGTEAFF
TRBJ2-5 16 - TRBV4-1 TRBD2 TGCGCCAGCAGCCAGGCTCTAGCGGGGGGGAAAGAGACCCAGTACTTC CASSQALAGGKETQYF
TRBJ2-5 13 - TRBV5-4 - TGTGCCAGCAGCTGGGATCGGGGAGAGACCCAGTACTTC CASSWDRGETQYF
TRBJ2-1 13 - TRBV9 - TGTGCCAGCAGCGCTCTAACGGACAATGAGCAGTTCTTC CASSALTDNEQFF
TRBJ1-1 12 once TRBV21-1 - TGTGCCAGCAGCAAACTCCGGAGGGAAGCTTTCTTT CASSKLRREAFF
TRBJ1-1 11 - TRBV12-3/TRBV12-4 - TGTGCCAGCAGTTTTTTCCCTGAAGCTTTCTTT CASSFFPEAFF
TRBJ2-7 16 few TRBV13 - TGTGCCAGCAGCTTAGGCGGGACCCCTTATTTTTACGAGCAGTACTTC CASSLGGTPYFYEQYF
TRBJ2-1 13 once TRBV7-9 - TGTGCCAGCAGCTTAGAGTATTTCAATGAGCAGTTCTTC CASSLEYFNEQFF
TRBJ1-6 16 - TRBV3-1/TRBV3-2 TRBD1 TGTGCCAGCAGCCAAGCGGGGACAGGGAGTAATTCACCCCTCCACTTT CASSQAGTGSNSPLHF
TRBJ1-4 19 - TRBV2 - TGTGCCAGCAGGACGGGCAACAGGGATATTAGAGCAACTAATGAAAAACTGTTTTTT CASRTGNRDIRATNEKLFF
TRBJ2-5 17 few TRBV6-1 TRBD2 TGTGCCAGCAGTGAATATGACGGGGGGGCCTATTACGGGACCCAGTACTTC CASSEYDGGAYYGTQYF
TRBJ1-5 13 - TRBV15 - TGTGCCACCAGAGCGAGTTTTAATCAGCCCCAGCATTTT CATRASFNQPQHF
TRBJ1-4 15 - TRBV7-8 - TGTGCCAGCAGCTTAGGAATAGCAACTAATGAAAAACTGTTTTTT CASSLGIATNEKLFF
TRBJ2-5 16 - TRBV4-2 TRBD2 TGTGCCAGCAGCCAAGATCCTAGCGGGAGTGCGGAGACCCAGTACTTC CASSQDPSGSAETQYF
TRBJ2-7 12 - TRBV6-5 TRBD1 TGTGCCACGGGACAGGTCTCCTACGAGCAGTACTTC CATGQVSYEQYF
TRBJ2-2 15 - TRBV5-5 - TGTGCCAGCAGCTTGCCCCCGGGGGTGTCCGGGGAGCTGTTTTTT CASSLPPGVSGELFF
TRBJ1-2 16 - TRBV11-2 TRBD1 TGTGCCAGCAGCCCAGCCGGGACAGGGCGTAACTATGGCTACACCTTC CASSPAGTGRNYGYTF
TRBJ2-7 15 - TRBV11-2 - TGTGCCAGCAGACCCCGGGGCGGCAGGTCCTACGAGCAGTACTTC CASRPRGGRSYEQYF
TRBJ1-5 14 few TRBV10-2 - TGCGCCAGCAGCCTCGACAGGCCCAGTGGGCCCCAGCATTTT CASSLDRPSGPQHF
TRBJ2-1 11 few TRBV20-1 - TGCAGTCTACAAAGAAAGTCCGAGCAGTTCTTC CSLQRKSEQFF
TRBJ1-4 19 - TRBV30 - TGTGCCTGGAACGGGGGCCCTCGGGCCCATACAGGCCCCAATGAAAAACTGTTTTTT CAWNGGPRAHTGPNEKLFF
TRBJ2-1 15 - TRBV5-1 - TGCGCCAGCAGCTTGGAGAGCGCCATGGGGAATGAGCAGTTCTTC CASSLESAMGNEQFF
TRBJ2-7 18 few TRBV4-1 TRBD2 TGCGCCAGCAGCCTCGGGGGACTAGCGGGAGTAGTAAGGGACGAGCAGTACTTC CASSLGGLAGVVRDEQYF
TRBJ2-5 12 - TRBV11-2 - TGTGCCAGCAGCGCCGGACGATCTACCCAGTACTTC CASSAGRSTQYF
TRBJ1-6 18 - TRBV19 - TGTGCCAGTAGCCCTAGGGGACTGATGAGCTCCTATAATTCACCCCTCCACTTT CASSPRGLMSSYNSPLHF
TRBJ1-6 15 - TRBV2 - TGTGCCACCAACCAGGGTACCGGAGGGATTTCACCCCTCCACTTT CATNQGTGGISPLHF
TRBJ1-1 14 - TRBV2 - TGTGCCAGCAACAGCAGGGCCGGGAACACTGAAGCTTTCTTT CASNSRAGNTEAFF
TRBJ2-2 16 - TRBV10-2 TRBD2 TGCGCCAGCAGGGGGACTAGCGGGAGTACCCGGGGGGAGCTGTTTTTT CASRGTSGSTRGELFF
TRBJ2-7 13 - TRBV3-1/TRBV3-2 - TGTGCCAGCAGCGATTCCCCGTTCTGGGGGCAGTACTTC CASSDSPFWGQYF
TRBJ2-3 15 - TRBV13 - TGTGCCAGCAGCCGAGGGTCAGAAAGAACACACACGCAGTATTTT CASSRGSERTHTQYF
TRBJ1-1 15 - TRBV19 - TGTGCCAGTAGTATATCGGACCTCTCGAACACTGAAGCTTTCTTT CASSISDLSNTEAFF
TRBJ1-2 13 few TRBV28 - TGTGCCAGCAGTTTCCCCGTAGGTGGCGGCTACACCTTC CASSFPVGGGYTF
TRBJ2-2 14 once TRBV7-9 - TGTGCCAGCAGCTATCGAACGAACACCGGGGAGCTGTTTTTT CASSYRTNTGELFF